These 32 T cell receptor beta chains were sequenced from one sample in a study of CD8+ T cells in alopecia areata. Regarding treatment: oral pan-JAK inhibitor, 5-10 mg twice daily. Sequencing used cDNA as its template, made by extracting RNA and reverse transcribing it. The repertoire was sequenced with immunoSEQ multiplex PCR; TCRdb's copy has only in-frame clones and lacks some. In the table there are 270,000 or so clones, roughly 64% of which are singletons. The sequences come from CD4+ T cells sorted from blood, collected at week 24, from a patient treated with tofacitinib. The receptors here all came from a human donor with alopecia areata.

This chain links TRBV29-1 with TRBJ1-5, with a possible D match to TRBD1 (6 bases). V was pared by 6 bases and J by 3 bases, with 9 bases between. The CDR3 spans 12 residues. Germline CDR1 reads SQVTM; CDR2 reads ANQGSEA. The chain's CDR3 is CSVQGFNQPQHF. In nucleotides, the CDR3 is TGCAGCGTACAGGGTTTCAATCAGCCCCAGCATTTT.

The chain joins TRBV28 to TRBJ2-1; 12 bases map to TRBD2. The CDR3 loop spans 15 amino acids. In germline, CDR1 is MDHEN, CDR2 SYDVKM. J lost 6 bases, V lost 3 bases, and 3 bases had no gene match. The DNA of the CDR3 is TGTGCCAGCAGTTTGACTAGCGGGGGCATCAATGAGCAGTTCTTC. Residues: CASSLTSGGINEQFF.

Here the CDR3 reads CASSSFGQTYEQYF. The CDR3 DNA is TGTGCCAGCAGTTCCTTCGGACAAACTTACGAGCAGTACTTC. The genes are TRBV6-5 and TRBJ2-7; D might be TRBD1 (5 bases). The CDR3 sequence is 14 residues long. Per the germline V gene, CDR1 is MNHEY and CDR2 is SVGAGI. The germline V and J ends were trimmed by 4 bases and 4 bases, with 14 bases remaining between them.

The chain employs TRBV6-5 and TRBJ1-2, with D tentatively TRBD1 (5 bases). V lost 0 bases to trimming and J lost 7 bases, with 9 bases between them. The V gene's germline CDR1 is MNHEY and CDR2 SVGAGI. The CDR3 spans 13 residues. Here the CDR3 reads CASSYSSGGGYTF. CDR3 nucleotides: TGTGCCAGCAGTTACTCCAGTGGGGGTGGCTACACCTTC.

The V gene is TRBV4-1, the J gene TRBJ2-1; 7 bases match TRBD1. CDR1 is MGHRA, CDR2 YSYEKL, per germline. This CDR3 contains 15 residues. J was trimmed by 5 bases and V by 5 bases; bases with no gene match: 9. In nucleotides, the CDR3 is TGCGCCAGCAGCACACCGGGACAGAAGAACAATGAGCAGTTCTTC. It codes for CASSTPGQKNNEQFF.

This clone has only a few counts. The chain carries TRBV14 and TRBJ1-4; 8 bases line up with TRBD1. The V and J ends lost 4 bases and 5 bases, in that order; junction bases with no gene match: 6. In germline, CDR1 is SGHDN, CDR2 FVKESK. The CDR3 length is 15 residues. The CDR3 reads CASSLITGGNEKLFF. The CDR3 DNA follows: TGTGCCAGCAGCCTCATTACAGGGGGGAATGAAAAACTGTTTTTT.

V and J are TRBV7-2 and TRBJ1-1; the match to TRBD1 covers 7 bases. CDR1 and CDR2 (germline): SGHTA, FQGNSA. The CDR3 contains 15 residues. J was trimmed by 8 bases and V by 6 bases; bases with no gene match: 15. CDR3 region: CASRYYRGWPGEAFF. The CDR3 DNA follows: TGTGCCAGCAGGTATTACAGGGGCTGGCCGGGAGAAGCTTTCTTT.

This chain links TRBV6-5 with TRBJ1-5; tentative D call: TRBD1 (5 bases). Germline values: CDR1 MNHEY, CDR2 SVGAGI. V was trimmed by 0 bases and J by 4 bases, leaving 10 bases between them. There are 15 residues in the CDR3. The CDR3 coding sequence is TGTGCCAGCAGTTACTCGAGGGACGTAAATCAGCCCCAGCATTTT. Amino acid sequence: CASSYSRDVNQPQHF.

In its sample, this clone was seen a few times. The CDR3 region is CASSSPGRYEQYF. CDR3 nucleotide sequence: TGTGCCAGCAGTTCCCCGGGTCGGTACGAGCAGTACTTC. The V gene is TRBV6-5, the J gene TRBJ2-7; D is ambiguous. The CDR3 length is 13 residues. Germline V gene data show CDR1 as MNHEY and CDR2 as SVGAGI. The V and J ends lost 4 bases and 4 bases respectively, with 11 bases between them.

This chain connects TRBV10-3 to TRBJ2-2; 7 nucleotides agree with TRBD2. This CDR3 comprises 15 residues. The germline V gene has CDR1 ENHRY and CDR2 SYGVKD. J gave up 5 bases and V 3 bases, and 6 bases lay outside the gene matches. The CDR3 nucleotides are TGTGCCATCAGTGACCCTGGGAGGGTAACCGGGGAGCTGTTTTTT. Protein: CAISDPGRVTGELFF.

This chain joins TRBV9 and TRBJ2-3; the D is unclear. The germline V gene encodes CDR1 SGDLS and CDR2 YYNGEE. The CDR3 length is 14 residues. Trimming left V 0 bases short and J 2 bases short, with 7 bases between. Written as DNA, the CDR3 is TGTGCCAGCAGCGTAGTGGACCTCACAGATACGCAGTATTTT. Translated, it gives CASSVVDLTDTQYF.

The chain links TRBV9 to TRBJ1-1; D possibly corresponds to TRBD1 (6 bases). V was clipped by 3 bases and J by 3 bases, with 18 bases between them. The CDR3 sequence is 16 residues long. From germline, CDR1 is SGDLS and CDR2 YYNGEE. The CDR3 coding sequence is TGTGCCAGCAGCGAGTTTGAGGACAGACGCTACACTGAAGCTTTCTTT. Amino acid sequence: CASSEFEDRRYTEAFF.

The rearrangement links TRBV5-8 to TRBJ1-6; D unclear. The ends were cut back, 4 bases at V and 0 bases at J, with 11 bases in the middle. Germline assignment: CDR1 SGHTS and CDR2 YDEGEE. The CDR3 spans 16 residues. CDR3 DNA sequence: TGTGCCAGCAGCCTGTGGCAGAGCTCCTATAATTCACCCCTCCACTTT. Its translation is CASSLWQSSYNSPLHF.

The chain employs TRBV2 and TRBJ2-3; D possibly corresponds to TRBD1 (6 bases). Trimming removed 3 bases from V and 6 bases from J, with 10 bases in between. This CDR3 contains 13 residues. Germline CDR1 reads SNHLY; CDR2 reads FYNNEI. In nucleotides, the CDR3 is TGTGCCAGCAGTGATCAGGGGTACGATACGCAGTATTTT. Protein: CASSDQGYDTQYF.

The chain joins TRBV6-7 to TRBJ1-2; no clear D. TRBV6-7 is labeled an ORF, and its function is uncertain. V was clipped by 2 bases and J by 4 bases, with 8 bases between them. CDR3 length: 13 residues. CDR3 in DNA: TGTGCCAGCAGTTACGACGATATCTATGGCTACACCTTC. Protein sequence: CASSYDDIYGYTF.

V usage is TRBV29-1 and J usage is TRBJ1-1; D remains unclear. CDR1 and CDR2 (germline): SQVTM, ANQGSEA. This CDR3 contains 13 residues. Trimming left V 0 bases short and J 0 bases short, with 5 bases between. Written as DNA, the CDR3 is TGCAGCGTTGAAGATGTCCTGAACACTGAAGCTTTCTTT. It codes for CSVEDVLNTEAFF.

V gene TRBV29-1 combines with J gene TRBJ1-1; 7 bases match TRBD1. The CDR3 is made up of 13 amino acids. The germline V gene encodes CDR1 SQVTM and CDR2 ANQGSEA. The trim removed 3 bases at V and 3 bases at J, leaving 4 bases unmatched. The CDR3 nucleotides are TGCAGCGTTGAGACAGGGAGGCACACTGAAGCTTTCTTT. Translating gives CSVETGRHTEAFF.

The chain carries TRBV29-1 and TRBJ2-5; D is undetermined. Looked up from germline, CDR1 is SQVTM and CDR2 is ANQGSEA. Trimming removed 4 bases from V and 1 base from J, with 10 bases in between. The CDR3 spans 13 residues. This chain's CDR3 is CSVGVQIQETQYF. The CDR3 DNA reads as TGCAGCGTTGGTGTTCAGATCCAAGAGACCCAGTACTTC.

The J gene is TRBJ2-3, the V gene TRBV2, with D possibly TRBD2 on 6 matching bases. The germline V gene encodes CDR1 SNHLY and CDR2 FYNNEI. V was shortened by 11 bases and J by 0 bases, with 15 bases between the two germline ends. This CDR3 region has 14 residues. The CDR3 protein is CAVRGTLSTDTQYF. In nucleotides, the CDR3 is TGTGCCGTCCGGGGGACCCTTAGCACAGATACGCAGTATTTT.

J is TRBJ2-3 and V is TRBV10-3; tentatively, D is TRBD1 or TRBD2 (5 bases each). Germline lookup yields CDR1 ENHRY and CDR2 SYGVKD. V was pared by 2 bases and J by 4 bases, with 13 bases between. The CDR3 has 15 residues. DNA of the CDR3: TGTGCCATCAGTGAGCCCGGCCGGGGCCCAGATACGCAGTATTTT. Amino acids: CAISEPGRGPDTQYF.

There are a few counts of this clone. The CDR3 spells CASSTRQGGYGYTF. DNA for the CDR3: TGTGCCAGCAGCACCCGACAGGGAGGCTATGGCTACACCTTC. This chain connects TRBV7-2 to TRBJ1-2; 7 nucleotides agree with TRBD1. After removal of 5 bases from V and 4 bases from J, the junction contained 7 bases not matched to a gene. This CDR3 has 14 residues. From germline, CDR1 is SGHTA and CDR2 FQGNSA.

The chain has TRBV2 and TRBJ2-3; tentative D call: TRBD2 (5 bases). Germline CDR1 SNHLY, CDR2 FYNNEI. The CDR3 loop spans 14 amino acids. V was trimmed by 4 bases and J by 0 bases, leaving 8 bases between them. The CDR3 sequence: CASSGGGSTDTQYF. As DNA, the CDR3 is TGTGCCAGCAGTGGTGGCGGGAGCACAGATACGCAGTATTTT.

The chain recombines TRBV7-3 with TRBJ2-3; 7 nucleotides line up with TRBD1. The CDR3 has 15 residues. Per germline, CDR1 SGHTA and CDR2 FQGTGA. V was clipped by 5 bases and J by 1 base; unmatched bases: 6. The DNA of the CDR3 is TGTGCCAGCAGCCGCAGGGACAGCGGCACAGATACGCAGTATTTT. Translation gives CASSRRDSGTDTQYF.

The rearrangement joins TRBV28 to TRBJ2-7; weak D call: TRBD2 (5 bases). V lost 3 bases and J lost 1, with 10 bases in between. Germline loops: CDR1 MDHEN, CDR2 SYDVKM. The CDR3 extends over 14 amino acids. In DNA, the CDR3 is TGTGCCAGCAGTTTCGAGGGTTGGTCCTACGAGCAGTACTTC. It codes for CASSFEGWSYEQYF. The full variable domain, its missing parts supplied by reference TRBV28 and TRBJ2-7, is DVKVTQSSRYLVKRTGEKVFLECVQDMDHENMFWYRQDPGLGLRLIYFSYDVKMKEKGDIPEGYSVSREKKERFSLILESASTNQTSMYLCASSFEGWSYEQYFGPGTRLTVT.

The chain links TRBV30 to TRBJ1-1, with D unresolved. The CDR3 is 13 residues long. V dropped 1 base and J dropped 5 bases, with 11 bases sitting between them. Germline assignment: CDR1 GTSNPN and CDR2 SVGIG (reference sequence). CDR3 nucleotide sequence: TGTGCCTGGAGTGGGAACGCGGGAACTGAAGCTTTCTTT. It translates to CAWSGNAGTEAFF.

Points on this clone: The sample carries other DNA sequences with the same CDR3. V gene TRBV29-1 combines with J gene TRBJ1-1; D perhaps matches TRBD1 (6 bases). Germline values: CDR1 SQVTM, CDR2 ANQGSEA. V gave up 7 bases and J gave up 0 bases, with 12 bases separating them. The CDR3 has 13 amino acids. The CDR3 sequence: CSARTDMNTEAFF. In DNA, the CDR3 is TGCAGCGCCCGGACAGACATGAACACTGAAGCTTTCTTT.

This clone has only a few counts. This chain links TRBV7-2 with TRBJ1-2; 7 bases are a match to TRBD1. The CDR3 extends over 11 amino acids. The germline V gene has CDR1 SGHTA and CDR2 FQGNSA. In DNA form, the CDR3 reads TGTGCGACAGGGAACCTCAGGGGCTACACCTTC. Its protein product is CATGNLRGYTF. The full variable domain, completed using reference TRBV7-2 and TRBJ1-2, is GAGVSQSPSNKVTEKGKDVELRCDPISGHTALYWYRQSLGQGLEFLIYFQGNSAPDKSGLPSDRFSAERTGGSVSTLTIQRTQQEDSAVYLCATGNLRGYTFGSGTRLTVV.

The CDR3 is CSVELLMNTEAFF. The DNA for the CDR3 is TGCAGCGTTGAACTGCTCATGAACACTGAAGCTTTCTTT. The chain combines TRBV29-1 with TRBJ1-1; no clear D gene. Germline CDR1 is SQVTM and CDR2 is ANQGSEA. This CDR3 has 13 residues. V was pared by 2 bases and J by 0 bases, with 7 bases between. The full variable domain, completed using reference TRBV29-1 and TRBJ1-1, is SAVISQKPSRDICQRGTSLTIQCQVDSQVTMMFWYRQQPGQSLTLIATANQGSEATYESGFVIDKFPISRPNLTFSTLTVSNMSPEDSSIYLCSVELLMNTEAFFGQGTRLTVV.

The CDR3 bases are TGCAGCGTTGAAGGGTCCAGGAACTATGGCTACACCTTC. Protein product: CSVEGSRNYGYTF. The chain combines TRBV29-1 with TRBJ1-2; D is ambiguous. Trimming took off 1 base at V and 2 bases at J, with 8 bases between the two ends. The CDR3 runs 13 residues. The germline CDR1 and CDR2 sequences are SQVTM and ANQGSEA.

This clone has more than one count but fewer than ten. This chain uses TRBV29-1 with TRBJ2-5, with 11 bases matching TRBD2. J was trimmed by 5 bases and V by 4 bases; bases with no gene match: 9. CDR3 size: 15 residues. Germline-derived CDR1 and CDR2 are SQVTM and ANQGSEA. The DNA of the CDR3 is TGCAGCGTTGTGAGGCTAGCGGGGGGTTGGGAGACCCAGTACTTC. Translating it yields CSVVRLAGGWETQYF.

This chain connects TRBV30 to TRBJ2-5; no clear D gene. The length of the CDR3 is 13 residues. CDR1 is GTSNPN and CDR2 is SVGIG in the germline V gene (reference sequence). The V gene lost 2 bases and the J gene lost 1 base, with 8 bases spanning the gap. CDR3 nucleotides: TGTGCCTGGAGTCGCGTCACCCAAGAGACCCAGTACTTC. Encoded protein: CAWSRVTQETQYF.

The rearrangement uses TRBV6-5 and TRBJ2-6, with D hard to call. Per the germline V gene, CDR1 is MNHEY and CDR2 is SVGAGI. Trimming cost V 2 bases and J 3 bases, with 8 bases left between them. This CDR3 is built from 15 residues. In nucleotides, the CDR3 is TGTGCCAGCAGTTACGTTGTGGGTGGGGCCAACGTCCTGACTTTC. Its protein is CASSYVVGGANVLTF.